The T cell receptor beta chain described here comes from a study of blood T cell repertoires in COVID-19. In the study overall: Sites in the United States, Italy and Spain provided acute and convalescent COVID-19 samples.

In the original processing: It was from reference gene primer amplification that nucleated cell counts were estimated. Sequencing used immunoSEQ multiplex PCR; TCRdb keeps in-frame clones, though not all of them. That table gives V, J and clone size, and the DNA gave D and trimming. This sample has fewer than 200,000 clones, with more than 75% found just once. Germline V CDR1 and CDR2: MNHEY, SVGAGI. The CDR3 extends over 12 amino acids. Trimming took 6 bases from V and 8 from J, leaving 11 bases between them. Individuals drawn from approximately 22 US areas were about 18 to 95 years old. Participants' reported clinical history set cohort assignment.

The sequenced material came from PBMCs or T cells enriched from blood (not recorded which). This receptor was obtained from a woman between 50 and 59 years old who had recovered from COVID-19. V gene TRBV6-5 combines with J gene TRBJ1-3; D unclear. The CDR3 protein is CASSTPRDTIYF. CDR3 nucleotide sequence: TGTGCCAGCAGCACGCCTCGGGACACCATATATTTT.